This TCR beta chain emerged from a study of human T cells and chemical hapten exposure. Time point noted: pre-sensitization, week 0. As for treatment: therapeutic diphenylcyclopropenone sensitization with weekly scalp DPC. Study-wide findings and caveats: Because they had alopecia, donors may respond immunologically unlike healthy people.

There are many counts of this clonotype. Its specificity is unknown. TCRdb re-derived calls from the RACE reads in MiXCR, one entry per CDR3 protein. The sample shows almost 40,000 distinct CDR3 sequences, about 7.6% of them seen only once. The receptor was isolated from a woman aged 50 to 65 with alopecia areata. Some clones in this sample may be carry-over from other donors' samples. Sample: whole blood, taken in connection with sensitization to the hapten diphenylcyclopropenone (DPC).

CDR3 in DNA: TGTGCCAGCATTGGTCCCCGGCAGGACACCGGGGAGCTGTTTTTT. Translated, it gives CASIGPRQDTGELFF. This chain connects TRBV2 to TRBJ2-2, with D uncertain. The CDR3 length is 15 residues. Germline V gene data show CDR1 as SNHLY and CDR2 as FYNNEI. Trimming removed 7 bases from V and 3 bases from J, with 15 bases in between.